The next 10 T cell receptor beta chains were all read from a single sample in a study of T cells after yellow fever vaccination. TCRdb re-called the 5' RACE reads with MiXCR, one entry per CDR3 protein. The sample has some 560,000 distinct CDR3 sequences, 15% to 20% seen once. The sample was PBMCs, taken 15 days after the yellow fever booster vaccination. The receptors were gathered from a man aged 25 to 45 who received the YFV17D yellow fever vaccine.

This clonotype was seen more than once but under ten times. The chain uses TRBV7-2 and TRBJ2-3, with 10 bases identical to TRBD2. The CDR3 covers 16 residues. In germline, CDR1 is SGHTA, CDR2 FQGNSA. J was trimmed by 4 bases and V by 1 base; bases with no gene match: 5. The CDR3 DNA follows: TGTGCCAGCAGCTTAGAAGCGGGAGGGCCGTCAGATACGCAGTATTTT. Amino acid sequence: CASSLEAGGPSDTQYF.

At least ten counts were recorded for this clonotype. CDR3 residues: CASSYGWSGRAAVEQFF. The CDR3 DNA follows: TGTGCCAGCAGTTACGGGTGGAGCGGGAGGGCCGCTGTTGAGCAGTTCTTC. The V and J genes are TRBV6-5 and TRBJ2-1; 10 bases are a match to TRBD2. The CDR3 length is 17 residues. V was clipped by 2 bases and J by 9 bases; unmatched bases: 13. Germline V gives CDR1 MNHEY, CDR2 SVGAGI.

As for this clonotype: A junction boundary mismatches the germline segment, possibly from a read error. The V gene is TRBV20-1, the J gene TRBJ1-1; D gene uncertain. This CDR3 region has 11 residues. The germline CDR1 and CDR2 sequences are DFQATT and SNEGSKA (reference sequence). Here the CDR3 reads CSATSGSEAVF. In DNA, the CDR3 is TGCAGTGCGACTAGTGGGAGTGAAGCTGTCTTT.

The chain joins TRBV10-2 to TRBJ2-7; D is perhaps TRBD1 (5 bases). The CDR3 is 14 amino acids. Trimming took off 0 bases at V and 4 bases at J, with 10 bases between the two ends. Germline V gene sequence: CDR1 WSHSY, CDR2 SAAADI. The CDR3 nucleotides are TGCGCCAGCAGTGAGTCGGGGCAGATTTACGAGCAGTACTTC. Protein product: CASSESGQIYEQYF.

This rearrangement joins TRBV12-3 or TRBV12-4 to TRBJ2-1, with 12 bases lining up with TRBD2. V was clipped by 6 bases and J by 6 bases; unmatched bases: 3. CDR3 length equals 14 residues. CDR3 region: CASRSSGRGNEQFF. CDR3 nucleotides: TGTGCCAGCAGATCTAGCGGGAGGGGCAATGAGCAGTTCTTC.

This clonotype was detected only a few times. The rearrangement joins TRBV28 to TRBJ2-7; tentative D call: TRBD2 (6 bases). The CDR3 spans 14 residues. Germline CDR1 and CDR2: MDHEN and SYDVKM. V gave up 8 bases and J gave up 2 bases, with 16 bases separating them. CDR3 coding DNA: TGTGCCAGCTCCCCGGGACTTGTCCCCTACGAGCAGTACTTC. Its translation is CASSPGLVPYEQYF.

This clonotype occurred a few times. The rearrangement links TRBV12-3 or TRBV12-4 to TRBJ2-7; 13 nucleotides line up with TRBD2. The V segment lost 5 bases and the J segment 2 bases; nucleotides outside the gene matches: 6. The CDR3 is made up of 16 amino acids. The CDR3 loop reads CASSARLAGGPYEQYF. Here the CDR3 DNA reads TGTGCCAGCAGTGCCCGACTAGCGGGGGGACCCTACGAGCAGTACTTC.

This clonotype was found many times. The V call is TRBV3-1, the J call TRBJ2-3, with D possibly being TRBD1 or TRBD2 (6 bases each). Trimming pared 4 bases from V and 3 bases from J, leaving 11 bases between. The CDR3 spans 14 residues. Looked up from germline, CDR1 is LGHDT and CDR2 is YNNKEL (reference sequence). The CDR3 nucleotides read TGTGCCAGCAGCCGACTAGGGGGGACAGATACGCAGTATTTT. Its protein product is CASSRLGGTDTQYF.

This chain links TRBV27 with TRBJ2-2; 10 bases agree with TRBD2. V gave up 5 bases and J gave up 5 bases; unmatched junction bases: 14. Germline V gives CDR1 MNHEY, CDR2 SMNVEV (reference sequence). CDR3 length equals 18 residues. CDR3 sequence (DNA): TGTGCCAGCAGTCCCAACCTCTTAGCGGGAGGTTATACCGGGGAGCTGTTTTTT. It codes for CASSPNLLAGGYTGELFF.

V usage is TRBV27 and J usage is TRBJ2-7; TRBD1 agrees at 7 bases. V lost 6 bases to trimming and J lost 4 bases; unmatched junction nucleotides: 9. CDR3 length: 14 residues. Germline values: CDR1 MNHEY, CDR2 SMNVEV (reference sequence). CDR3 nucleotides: TGTGCCAGCAGCCTCATGACAGGGCCATACGAGCAGTACTTC. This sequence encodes CASSLMTGPYEQYF.